This T cell receptor (beta chain) originates from a study of identical twins. From the 5' RACE reads, TCRdb called clonotypes with MiXCR, one entry per CDR3 protein. The sample yields some 900,000 distinct CDR3 sequences, 12% seen once. As for this clonotype: The target antigen is unknown.

General study findings and limits: Researchers reported excess low generation probability among twin-shared out-of-frame alpha sequences.

The same data also went into a second study, on yellow fever vaccine responses in identical twins.

Sample: PBMCs. The sequence was collected from a woman aged 18-30 years in good health.

The CDR3 DNA reads as TGTGCCAGCAGCGGGGACAGGGGAACCTCCTACAATGAGCAGTTCTTC. It yields the protein CASSGDRGTSYNEQFF. The chain has TRBV7-9 and TRBJ2-1; 10 bases fit TRBD1. The CDR3 is made up of 16 amino acids. Per germline, CDR1 SEHNR and CDR2 FQNEAQ (reference sequence). Trimming cost V 5 bases and J 0 bases; bases outside gene matches: 4. Complete variable domain (other parts from reference TRBV7-9 and TRBJ2-1): DTGVSQNPRHKITKRGQNVTFRCDPISEHNRLYWYRQTLGQGPEFLTYFQNEAQLEKSRLLSDRFSAERPKGSFSTLEIQRTEQGDSAMYLCASSGDRGTSYNEQFFGPGTRLTVL.